This TCR beta chain was captured by sequencing in a study of shared clonotypes between healthy human individuals. The wider study: Each donor's CD8 memory used one plate, CD8 naive two, each CD4 subset three.

The protocol was immunoSEQ multiplex PCR, while the TCRdb copy is restricted to in-frame clones and leaves out a portion. The sample records about 1.5 million clones, under 99% being singletons. All participating donors were Caucasian adults from Nashville, Tennessee. Naive CD45RA+ and memory CD45RA-negative subsets were split from CD4+ cells. The CDR3 has 15 residues. J was trimmed by 1 base and V by 0 bases; bases with no gene match: 2. Germline V gene lookup returns CDR1 SGHRS and CDR2 YFSETQ. Study observations and caveats: Despite large depth, rarefaction showed incomplete sorted-subset sequencing.

About this clone itself: No antigen is known for it. Within the sample, other DNA sequences also encode this same CDR3.

The sequenced material came from naive CD4+ T cells sorted from blood. Subset in this sample: CD45RA+ positively selected. The receptor comes from a man under 40 in good health. The chain has TRBV5-1 and TRBJ2-3, with 7 bases that match TRBD1. The CDR3 DNA reads as TGCGCCAGCAGCTTGGCCGGGACAGGCACAGATACGCAGTATTTT. As protein: CASSLAGTGTDTQYF.